Listed below are T cell receptor beta chains from one sample, sequenced in a study of T cells in narcolepsy. This table comes from immunoSEQ multiplex PCR, and its TCRdb copy is limited to in-frame clones, with some not included. The table records 25,000 to 40,000 clones, roughly nine tenths of them present only once. Material: CD45RA- memory CD4+ T cells from PBMCs. The source of these receptors is a human donor with narcolepsy. The conserved cysteine and the conserved F or W are not part of the CDR3 here.

CDR3aa	v_gene	j_gene
ASSPRDNKASQTDTQY	TRBV7-9	TRBJ2-3
ASSYSGLAGGEQY	TRBV6-5	TRBJ2-7
ASGPSGVKAYEQY	TRBV28	TRBJ2-7
ASSIQRTGANVLT	TRBV18	TRBJ2-6
ASSPRDRGETEAF	TRBV25-1	TRBJ1-1
ASSLAGGREQF	TRBV5-1	TRBJ2-1
ASSGRPGHSSGNTIY	TRBV25-1	TRBJ1-3
ASRLAGGTGELF	TRBV6-1	TRBJ2-2
ASSLAVNTEAF	TRBV6-6	TRBJ1-1
ASRALAGDGLF	TRBV19	TRBJ2-1
ASSPILAGGRNEQF	TRBV23-1	TRBJ2-1
ASSRTGRNQPQH	TRBV2	TRBJ1-5
ASRETGYHTDTQY	TRBV2	TRBJ2-3
ASSPGGSGTDTQY	TRBV4-3	TRBJ2-3
ASSQGATNEKLF	TRBV18	TRBJ1-4
SVAGAGGTEAF	TRBV29-1	TRBJ1-1
ASSDLGRFEQY	TRBV6-1	TRBJ2-7
ASSAPTGVNSYEQY	TRBV5-1	TRBJ2-7
ASTGGDRGRAF	TRBV6-1	TRBJ1-1
ASSLADWEGNGYT	TRBV5-1	TRBJ1-2
ASSPSERGWNEQF	TRBV5-4	TRBJ2-1
ASAGGDQPDEQF	TRBV6-6	TRBJ2-1
ASSPDGDSYT	TRBV2	TRBJ1-2
ASSLARSGGLNTEAF	TRBV7-8	TRBJ1-1
AISATGMNTEAF	TRBV10-3	TRBJ1-1
ASSLGGPGNEQF	TRBV18	TRBJ2-1
ASSPGGVTGDGYT	TRBV5-1	TRBJ1-2
ARSLFRGSGNTIY	TRBV5-3	TRBJ1-3
ASNRGGEKLF	TRBV13	TRBJ1-4
ASSQVPLGKLF	TRBV4-1	TRBJ1-4
ASRVPGQGVKHGYT	TRBV4-1	TRBJ1-2
ASNRGEFTDTQY	TRBV6-6	TRBJ2-3
ASSEPAKETQY	TRBV2	TRBJ2-5
SVEGGARSGELF	TRBV29-1	TRBJ2-2